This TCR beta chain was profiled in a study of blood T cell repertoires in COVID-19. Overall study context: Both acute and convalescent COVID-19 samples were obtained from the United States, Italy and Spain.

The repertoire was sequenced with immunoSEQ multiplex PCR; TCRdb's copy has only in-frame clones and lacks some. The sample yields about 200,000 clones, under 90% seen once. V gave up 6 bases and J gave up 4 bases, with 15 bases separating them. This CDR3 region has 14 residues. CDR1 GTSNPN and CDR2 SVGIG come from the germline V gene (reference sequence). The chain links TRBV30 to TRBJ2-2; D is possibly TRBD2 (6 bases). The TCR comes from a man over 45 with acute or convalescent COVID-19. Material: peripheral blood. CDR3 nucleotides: TGTGCCTGCCCTCTGGGGGGAAGCACCGGGGAGCTGTTTTTT. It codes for CACPLGGSTGELFF.